This TCR beta chain comes out of a study of T cells in Graves' hyperthyroidism and ophthalmopathy. There were TCR beta CDR3 regions amplified from RNA transcripts. Researchers ran a first-round RT-PCR on the TCR CDR3 using the HTBI primer set. TCRdb used MiXCR to reprocess the multiplex PCR reads, holding one entry per CDR3 protein. The data hold under 350,000 distinct CDR3 sequences, with roughly a fifth observed a single time. The CDR3 contains 16 residues. The V end lost 4 bases, the J end lost 0 bases, and 10 bases lay between the germline ends. CDR1 and CDR2 from the germline V gene are MDHEN and SYDVKM.

Sequencing was performed on blood. The clonotype originates from a woman aged 50 to 60 with Graves' hyperthyroidism. This rearrangement joins TRBV28 to TRBJ2-6, with no clear D. The CDR3 loop is CASSSLTSSGANVLTF. CDR3 coding DNA: TGTGCCAGCAGTTCTCTTACAAGCTCTGGGGCCAACGTCCTGACTTTC.